One and the same sample provided the 21 T cell receptor beta chains below, sequenced in a study of T cell responses to AZD1222 COVID-19 vaccine. Sequencing used immunoSEQ multiplex PCR; TCRdb keeps in-frame clones, though not all of them. The sample yields under 200,000 clones, over 80% seen once. The material was peripheral blood, obtained on day 0 of AZD1222 vaccination. The receptor set was obtained from an adult in good health.

This chain joins TRBV30 and TRBJ2-7; D gene ambiguous. Deletions cut 3 bases from V and 6 bases from J, with 15 bases between. There are 13 residues in the CDR3. CDR1 is GTSNPN, CDR2 SVGIG, per germline (reference sequence). The CDR3 spells CAWRISGLGEQYF. The CDR3 DNA is TGTGCCTGGAGGATAAGTGGATTGGGCGAGCAGTACTTC.

The chain recombines TRBV5-4 with TRBJ2-7, with 9 nucleotides matching TRBD1. Trimming took 6 bases from V and 3 from J; bases not matched to a gene: 7. The CDR3 is 14 amino acids. From germline, CDR1 is SGHNT and CDR2 YYREEE (reference sequence). The CDR3 DNA reads as TGTGCCAGCACTCCGGGACAGGGTATCTACGAGCAGTACTTC. Its translation: CASTPGQGIYEQYF.

This chain links TRBV7-9 with TRBJ2-5, with a possible D match to TRBD1 (7 bases). CDR1 is SEHNR and CDR2 is FQNEAQ in the germline V gene (reference sequence). Trimming cost V 8 bases and J 5 bases, with 18 bases left between them. The CDR3 has 14 amino acids. The CDR3 nucleotides read TGTGCCAGCGCTAAAACAGGGGAGGTGGAGACCCAGTACTTC. It translates to CASAKTGEVETQYF. Based on the CDR3 plus reference TRBV7-9 and TRBJ2-5, the full variable domain is DTGVSQNPRHKITKRGQNVTFRCDPISEHNRLYWYRQTLGQGPEFLTYFQNEAQLEKSRLLSDRFSAERPKGSFSTLEIQRTEQGDSAMYLCASAKTGEVETQYFGPGTRLLVL.

The chain joins TRBV3-1 (or the pseudogene TRBV3-2) to TRBJ2-1; a weak D match, TRBD2 (5 bases). V was clipped by 4 bases and J by 7 bases, with 20 bases between them. The germline gives CDR1 LGHDT, CDR2 YNNKEL (reference sequence). CDR3 length: 16 residues. The CDR3 loop is CASSLRSGLTGNEQFF. DNA for the CDR3: TGTGCCAGCAGCCTGAGGTCCGGCTTAACGGGGAATGAGCAGTTCTTC.

The chain employs TRBV5-6 and TRBJ2-7; D is perhaps TRBD1 or TRBD2 (5 bases each). In germline, CDR1 is SGHDT, CDR2 YYEEEE. The CDR3 has 15 residues. V was trimmed by 0 bases and J by 0 bases, leaving 10 bases between them. The DNA of the CDR3 is TGTGCCAGCAGCTTGGGGGCAGGGAGCTCCTACGAGCAGTACTTC. The encoded protein is CASSLGAGSSYEQYF.

The chain joins TRBV7-2 to TRBJ2-7, with 7 bases fitting TRBD2. V shed 3 bases, J shed 2 bases, and the junction held 10 bases outside the gene matches. The CDR3 spans 16 residues. Germline assignment: CDR1 SGHTA and CDR2 FQGNSA. The CDR3: CASSFPPAGDPYEQYF. The CDR3 coding sequence is TGTGCCAGCAGCTTCCCCCCGGCGGGAGATCCCTACGAGCAGTACTTC.

This chain connects TRBV7-8 to TRBJ1-5; possibly TRBD1 for D (6 bases). V gave up 4 bases and J gave up 4 bases, with 11 bases separating them. The CDR3 covers 14 residues. Germline V gene data show CDR1 as SGHVS and CDR2 as FQNEAQ. The CDR3 DNA reads as TGTGCCAGCAGCTCCGAACAGGGAAATCAGCCCCAGCATTTT. This sequence encodes CASSSEQGNQPQHF. Complete variable domain (other parts from reference TRBV7-8 and TRBJ1-5): GAGVSQSPRYKVAKRGQDVALRCDPISGHVSLFWYQQALGQGPEFLTYFQNEAQLDKSGLPSDRFFAERPEGSVSTLKIQRTQQEDSAVYLCASSSEQGNQPQHFGDGTRLSIL.

J is TRBJ2-2 and V is TRBV18; 7 bases match TRBD1. The CDR3 loop spans 15 amino acids. The V gene's germline CDR1 is KGHSH and CDR2 LQKENI. Trimming cost V 2 bases and J 6 bases; bases outside gene matches: 6. The CDR3 region has the DNA TGTGCCAGCTCACCAATTCACAGGGGAGCCGGGGAGCTGTTTTTT. Encoded protein: CASSPIHRGAGELFF. Full variable domain (rest looked up from reference TRBV18 and TRBJ2-2): NAGVMQNPRHLVRRRGQEARLRCSPMKGHSHVYWYRQLPEEGLKFMVYLQKENIIDESGMPKERFSAEFPKEGPSILRIQQVVRGDSAAYFCASSPIHRGAGELFFGEGSRLTVL.

The chain couples TRBV29-1 to TRBJ2-7; D is unresolved. Germline V lookup: CDR1 SQVTM, CDR2 ANQGSEA. Trimming removed 1 base from V and 3 bases from J, with 13 bases in between. The CDR3 runs to 14 residues. CDR3 region: CSVEVPSSGYEQYF. The CDR3 DNA reads as TGCAGCGTTGAAGTCCCCAGCTCTGGCTACGAGCAGTACTTC.

A word on this clone: Other DNA sequences in this specimen translate into the identical CDR3. This chain uses TRBV19 with TRBJ1-5, with D unresolved. The CDR3 loop spans 12 amino acids. In germline, CDR1 is LNHDA, CDR2 SQIVND (reference sequence). The V gene lost 3 bases and the J gene lost 6 bases, with 6 bases spanning the gap. This CDR3 reads CASSIGGQPQHF. The DNA for the CDR3 is TGTGCCAGTAGTATCGGTGGTCAGCCCCAGCATTTT.

This sequence joins TRBV19 and TRBJ1-2; 10 positions match TRBD1. This CDR3 is built from 15 residues. V lost 4 bases to trimming and J lost 6 bases; unmatched junction nucleotides: 8. Germline-derived CDR1 and CDR2 are LNHDA and SQIVND (reference sequence). The CDR3 region is CASSTYGQGEHGYTF. The CDR3 region has the DNA TGTGCCAGTAGTACTTACGGACAGGGGGAACATGGCTACACCTTC.

The gene calls are TRBV3-1 (or the pseudogene TRBV3-2) and TRBJ1-2; a possible D gene is TRBD1 (6 bases). This CDR3 spans 15 amino acids. Trimming removed 4 bases from V and 3 bases from J, with 15 bases in between. Per the germline V gene, CDR1 is LGHDT and CDR2 is YNNKEL (reference sequence). In nucleotides, the CDR3 is TGTGCCAGCAGCCGAGGGCAGGGGCTGGACTATGGCTACACCTTC. This translates into CASSRGQGLDYGYTF.

This clone was observed a few times. The chain recombines TRBV29-1 with TRBJ2-5; the D gene is possibly TRBD1 (6 bases). Germline CDR1 reads SQVTM; CDR2 reads ANQGSEA. The ends were cut back, 6 bases at V and 1 base at J, with 9 bases in the middle. The CDR3 runs to 12 residues. The CDR3 reads CSVADSQETQYF. Here the CDR3 DNA reads TGCAGCGTCGCGGACAGCCAAGAGACCCAGTACTTC.

V gene TRBV23-1 combines with J gene TRBJ2-7; no definite D call. TRBV23-1 is given ORF status, its function remaining uncertain. Trimming removed 0 bases at V and 3 bases at J, with 9 bases between. The CDR3 contains 14 residues. The CDR3 protein is CASSQSRFDYEQYF. The CDR3 coding sequence is TGCGCCAGCAGTCAATCGAGGTTCGACTACGAGCAGTACTTC.

CDR3 bases: TGTGCCAGCAATGGTAGGGGAAACACCATATATTTT. Translation gives CASNGRGNTIYF. This sequence joins TRBV6-5 and TRBJ1-3; no definite D call. The CDR3 is 12 amino acids. Per the germline V gene, CDR1 is MNHEY and CDR2 is SVGAGI. V was clipped by 7 bases and J by 4 bases, with 8 bases between them.

Only one count was recorded for this clone. This chain joins TRBV10-1 and TRBJ1-2; D is ambiguous. Germline V gives CDR1 WNHNN, CDR2 SYGVQD (reference sequence). The CDR3 loop spans 19 amino acids. Trimming took 8 bases from V and 3 from J, leaving 31 bases between them. For the CDR3, the DNA is TGCGCCAGCTTCGACACCAACCTTCTATTTTATAGCTTGGACTATGGCTACACCTTC. The encoded protein is CASFDTNLLFYSLDYGYTF.

This chain uses TRBV5-1 with TRBJ2-3; 9 bases line up with TRBD2. CDR3 length: 15 amino acids. The germline CDR1 and CDR2 sequences are SGHRS and YFSETQ. V shed 2 bases, J shed 5 bases, and the junction held 6 bases outside the gene matches. The chain's CDR3 is CASSLQGLAGDTQYF. In nucleotides, the CDR3 is TGCGCCAGCAGCTTACAGGGACTAGCAGGAGATACGCAGTATTTT.

The chain combines TRBV30 with TRBJ1-5, with D possibly TRBD1 on 5 matching bases. The length of the CDR3 is 14 residues. Germline loops: CDR1 GTSNPN, CDR2 SVGIG (reference sequence). Trimming stripped 1 base from V and 4 bases from J, with 11 bases between. The CDR3 DNA follows: TGTGCCTGGAGTGCTAGGACAAAAAATCAGCCCCAGCATTTT. This translates into CAWSARTKNQPQHF.

The V and J genes are TRBV28 and TRBJ1-3; D is undetermined. CDR3 length: 17 residues. Trimming left V 6 bases short and J 0 bases short, with 18 bases between. The germline V gene has CDR1 MDHEN and CDR2 SYDVKM. The CDR3, as DNA: TGTGCCAGCAGCCCCGTAGGACGGACCATCTCTGGAAACACCATATATTTT. This sequence encodes CASSPVGRTISGNTIYF.

The chain carries TRBV11-2 and TRBJ2-1, with D perhaps matching TRBD1 (5 bases). Trimming took 5 bases from V and 13 from J, leaving 15 bases between them. CDR3 length: 12 amino acids. Per germline, CDR1 SGHAT and CDR2 FQNNGV. The CDR3: CASSDLDIIQFF. Here the CDR3 DNA reads TGTGCCAGCAGCGACTTGGACATTATTCAGTTCTTC.

The genes are TRBV19 and TRBJ1-5, with D possibly TRBD1 on 6 matching bases. The ends were cut back, 3 bases at V and 6 bases at J, with 15 bases in the middle. CDR1 is LNHDA and CDR2 is SQIVND in the germline V gene (reference sequence). This CDR3 contains 15 residues. Written as DNA, the CDR3 is TGTGCCAGTAGTATCCGACCGGGACAAGGTCAGCCCCAGCATTTT. It codes for CASSIRPGQGQPQHF.